The 10 T cell receptor beta chains reported below all come from one sample, sequenced in a study of T cell responses to AZD1222 COVID-19 vaccine. TCRdb's copy holds only in-frame clones and misses some; the assay was immunoSEQ multiplex PCR. The repertoire consists of 90,000 to 100,000 clones, with around 89% occurring once and the leading ten covering around 7%. Sample: peripheral blood, taken on day 0 of AZD1222 vaccination. These receptor sequences come from an adult in good health.

V and J are TRBV19 and TRBJ2-7, with D tentatively TRBD1 or TRBD2 (7 bases each). Germline CDR1 is LNHDA and CDR2 is SQIVND (reference sequence). Deletions cut 6 bases from V and 0 bases from J, with 21 bases between. This CDR3 region has 17 residues. Here the CDR3 DNA reads TGTGCCAGTAGCCCCCGCAGGGGGAGGGATAACTCCTACGAGCAGTACTTC. The encoded protein is CASSPRRGRDNSYEQYF.

This clone was counted between two and nine times. The chain employs TRBV10-1 and TRBJ1-4; 7 bases line up with TRBD1. Germline values: CDR1 WNHNN, CDR2 SYGVQD (reference sequence). This CDR3 region has 17 residues. Trimming at V came to 0 bases and at J to 1 base, leaving 5 bases not matched to a gene. The CDR3: CASSESKQGGTNEKLFF. Written as DNA, the CDR3 is TGCGCCAGCAGTGAGTCAAAGCAGGGGGGAACTAATGAAAAACTGTTTTTT.

The chain has TRBV4-1 and TRBJ1-5; D possibly corresponds to TRBD1 (6 bases). Trimming took off 1 base at V and 2 bases at J, with 15 bases between the two ends. In germline, CDR1 is MGHRA, CDR2 YSYEKL. This CDR3 has 17 amino acids. The CDR3 loop reads CASSQAERTVGNQPQHF. The CDR3 coding sequence is TGCGCCAGCAGCCAAGCAGAAAGGACAGTGGGCAATCAGCCCCAGCATTTT.

The chain links TRBV28 to TRBJ2-5; 9 bases are a match to TRBD2. The CDR3 consists of 15 residues. Germline values: CDR1 MDHEN, CDR2 SYDVKM. The junction had 5 bases not matched to a gene; V was cut back by 5 bases and J by 1 base. The CDR3 sequence: CASSGAGGSQETQYF. The CDR3 region has the DNA TGTGCCAGCAGTGGGGCGGGGGGGTCCCAAGAGACCCAGTACTTC.

This chain uses TRBV5-6 with TRBJ1-2; D is unresolved. The CDR3 spans 12 residues. Germline CDR1 and CDR2: SGHDT and YYEEEE. V lost 4 bases, J lost 5 bases, and 9 bases lay in between. The CDR3 coding sequence is TGTGCCAGCAGCCGGGAAGGGTATGGCTACACCTTC. Its protein product is CASSREGYGYTF. Using reference TRBV5-6 and TRBJ1-2 for the parts outside the CDR3, the full variable domain is DAGVTQSPTHLIKTRGQQVTLRCSPKSGHDTVSWYQQALGQGPQFIFQYYEEEERQRGNFPDRFSGHQFPNYSSELNVNALLLGDSALYLCASSREGYGYTFGSGTRLTVV.

V usage is TRBV6-5 and J usage is TRBJ1-6, with 8 bases fitting TRBD1. The CDR3 spans 16 residues. V trimming: 0 bases; J trimming: 6 bases; junction bases outside the gene matches: 4. Germline V gene data show CDR1 as MNHEY and CDR2 as SVGAGI. As DNA, the CDR3 is TGTGCCAGCAGTTACTCGTCAGGGGGCCTTAATTCACCCCTCCACTTT. Encoded protein: CASSYSSGGLNSPLHF.

V and J are TRBV29-1 and TRBJ2-7; 9 nucleotides align to TRBD2. Germline V gene data show CDR1 as SQVTM and CDR2 as ANQGSEA. The CDR3 runs to 12 residues. The trim removed 6 bases at V and 3 bases at J, leaving 3 bases unmatched. In nucleotides, the CDR3 is TGCAGCGTGGGACTAGCTGGCTACGAGCAGTACTTC. Translation gives CSVGLAGYEQYF.

The gene calls are TRBV7-2 and TRBJ1-4; 7 bases are shared with TRBD1. The CDR3 loop spans 15 amino acids. Trimming cost V 5 bases and J 8 bases; bases outside gene matches: 11. Per the germline V gene, CDR1 is SGHTA and CDR2 is FQGNSA. The CDR3 bases are TGTGCCAGCAGCCCCCAGACAGGGTTGAGGGAAAAACTGTTTTTT. Protein: CASSPQTGLREKLFF.

The chain employs TRBV5-1 and TRBJ2-1; TRBD2 matches 8 bases. The V gene's germline CDR1 is SGHRS and CDR2 YFSETQ. V lost 0 bases and J lost 3; bases outside the gene matches: 2. The CDR3 loop spans 15 amino acids. The CDR3 loop reads CASSLGSGSYNEQFF. CDR3 bases: TGCGCCAGCAGCTTGGGGAGCGGGAGCTACAATGAGCAGTTCTTC.

The V call is TRBV21-1, the J call TRBJ1-3; the table's D call, TRBD1, has no DNA check behind it. TRBV21-1 is noted as a pseudogene. CDR3 size: 19 residues. The DNA for the CDR3 is TGTGCCAGCAGTCCCGGGACAGGGGAGGGTTCGCACTCTGGAAACACCATATATTTT. It specifies CASSPGTGEGSHSGNTIYF.